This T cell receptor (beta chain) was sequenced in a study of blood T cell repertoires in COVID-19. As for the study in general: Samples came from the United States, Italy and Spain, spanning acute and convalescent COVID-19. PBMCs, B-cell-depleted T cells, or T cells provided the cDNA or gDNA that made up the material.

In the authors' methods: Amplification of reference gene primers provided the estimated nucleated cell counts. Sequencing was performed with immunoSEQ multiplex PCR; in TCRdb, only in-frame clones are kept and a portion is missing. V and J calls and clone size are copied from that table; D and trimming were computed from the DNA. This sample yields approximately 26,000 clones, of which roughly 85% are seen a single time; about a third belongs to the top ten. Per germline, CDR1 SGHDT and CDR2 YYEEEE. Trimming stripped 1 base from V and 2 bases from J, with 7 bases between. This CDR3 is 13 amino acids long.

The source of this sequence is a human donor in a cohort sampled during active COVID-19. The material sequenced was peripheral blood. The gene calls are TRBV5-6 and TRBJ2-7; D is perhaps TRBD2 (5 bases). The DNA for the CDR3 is TGTGCCAGCAGCTTGTTGCGGGCCTACGAGCAGTACTTC. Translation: CASSLLRAYEQYF.